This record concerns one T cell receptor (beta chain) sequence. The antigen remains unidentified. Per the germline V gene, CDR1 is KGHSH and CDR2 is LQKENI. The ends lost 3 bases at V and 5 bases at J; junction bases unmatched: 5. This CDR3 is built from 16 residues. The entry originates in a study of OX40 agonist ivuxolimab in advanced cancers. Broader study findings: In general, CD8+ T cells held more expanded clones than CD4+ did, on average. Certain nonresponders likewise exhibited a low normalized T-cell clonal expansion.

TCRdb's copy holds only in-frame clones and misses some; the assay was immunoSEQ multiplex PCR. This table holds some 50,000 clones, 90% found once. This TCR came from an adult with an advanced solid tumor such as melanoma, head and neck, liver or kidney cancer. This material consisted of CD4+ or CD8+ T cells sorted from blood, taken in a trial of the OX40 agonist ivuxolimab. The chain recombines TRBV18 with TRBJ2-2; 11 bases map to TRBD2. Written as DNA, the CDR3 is TGTGCCAGCTCACCGCCGGGACTAGCGGAAACCGGGGAGCTGTTTTTT. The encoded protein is CASSPPGLAETGELFF.